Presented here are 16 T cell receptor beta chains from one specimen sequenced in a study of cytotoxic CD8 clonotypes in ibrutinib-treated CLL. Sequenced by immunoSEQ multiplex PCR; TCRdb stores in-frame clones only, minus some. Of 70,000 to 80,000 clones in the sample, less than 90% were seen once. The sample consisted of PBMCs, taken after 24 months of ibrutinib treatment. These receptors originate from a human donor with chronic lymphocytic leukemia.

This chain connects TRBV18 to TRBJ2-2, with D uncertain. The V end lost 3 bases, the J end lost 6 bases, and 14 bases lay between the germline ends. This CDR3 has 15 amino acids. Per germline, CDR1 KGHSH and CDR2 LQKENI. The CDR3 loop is CASSPNVARAGELFF. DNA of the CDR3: TGTGCCAGCTCACCGAACGTTGCAAGGGCCGGGGAGCTGTTTTTT.

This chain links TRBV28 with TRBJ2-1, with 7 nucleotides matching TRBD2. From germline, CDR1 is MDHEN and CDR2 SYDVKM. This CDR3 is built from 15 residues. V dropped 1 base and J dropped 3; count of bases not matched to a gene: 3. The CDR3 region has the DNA TGTGCCAGCAGTTTATCGCCGGGAGGCTACAATGAGCAGTTCTTC. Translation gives CASSLSPGGYNEQFF.

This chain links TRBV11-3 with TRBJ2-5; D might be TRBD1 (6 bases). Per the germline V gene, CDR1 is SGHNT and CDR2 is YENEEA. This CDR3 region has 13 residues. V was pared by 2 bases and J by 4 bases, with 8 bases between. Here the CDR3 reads CASSLLQGETQYF. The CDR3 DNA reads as TGTGCCAGCAGCTTACTACAGGGAGAGACCCAGTACTTC.

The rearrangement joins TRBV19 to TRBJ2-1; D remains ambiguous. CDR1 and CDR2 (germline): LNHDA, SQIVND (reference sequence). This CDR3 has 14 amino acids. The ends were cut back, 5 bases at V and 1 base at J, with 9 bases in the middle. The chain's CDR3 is CASSARTSYNEQFF. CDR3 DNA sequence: TGTGCCAGTAGTGCACGTACGTCCTACAATGAGCAGTTCTTC.

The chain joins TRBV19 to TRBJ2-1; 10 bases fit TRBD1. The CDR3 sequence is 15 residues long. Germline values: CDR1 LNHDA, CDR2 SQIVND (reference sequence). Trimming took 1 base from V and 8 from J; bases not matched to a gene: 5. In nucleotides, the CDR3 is TGTGCCAGTAGTATAGGTGTGGGGACAGGGGATGAGCAGTTCTTC. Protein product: CASSIGVGTGDEQFF.

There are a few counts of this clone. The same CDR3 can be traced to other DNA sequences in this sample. CDR3 protein: CSARQILDPTGELFF. The CDR3 coding sequence is TGCAGCGCAAGACAGATACTAGACCCCACCGGGGAGCTGTTTTTT. This rearrangement joins TRBV29-1 to TRBJ2-2; the D gene could be TRBD1 or TRBD2 (5 bases each). The CDR3 is 15 amino acids. Trimming removed 7 bases at V and 4 bases at J, with 19 bases between. The germline CDR1 and CDR2 sequences are SQVTM and ANQGSEA.

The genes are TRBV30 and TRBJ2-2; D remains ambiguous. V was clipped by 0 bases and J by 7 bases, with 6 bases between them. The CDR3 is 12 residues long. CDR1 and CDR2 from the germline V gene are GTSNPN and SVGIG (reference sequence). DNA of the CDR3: TGTGCCTGGAGTGTAGGGATCGGGGAGCTGTTTTTT. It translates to CAWSVGIGELFF.

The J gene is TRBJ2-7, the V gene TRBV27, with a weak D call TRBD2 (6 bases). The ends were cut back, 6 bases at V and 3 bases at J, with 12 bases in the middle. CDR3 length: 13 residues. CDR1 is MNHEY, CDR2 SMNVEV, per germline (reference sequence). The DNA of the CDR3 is TGTGCCAGCAGGGGGAGGTCCTTCTACGAGCAGTACTTC. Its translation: CASRGRSFYEQYF.

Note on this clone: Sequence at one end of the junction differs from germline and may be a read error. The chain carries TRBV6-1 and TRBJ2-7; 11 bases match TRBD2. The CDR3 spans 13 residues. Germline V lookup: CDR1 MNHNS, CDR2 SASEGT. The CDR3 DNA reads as TGTGCCAGCAGTGAAGGGGTTAGCGGGAGGGCGGACTTC. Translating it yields CASSEGVSGRADF.

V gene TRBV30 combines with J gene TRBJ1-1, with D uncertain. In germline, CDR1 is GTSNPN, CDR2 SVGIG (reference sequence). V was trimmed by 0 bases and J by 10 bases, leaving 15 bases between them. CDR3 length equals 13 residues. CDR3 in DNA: TGTGCCTGGAGTGTACCGGGCCCGACGAGAGCTTTCTTT. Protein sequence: CAWSVPGPTRAFF.

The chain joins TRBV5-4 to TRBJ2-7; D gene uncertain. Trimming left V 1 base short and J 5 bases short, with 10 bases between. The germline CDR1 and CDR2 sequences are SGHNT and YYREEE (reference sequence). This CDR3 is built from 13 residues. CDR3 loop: CASSLNGPDEQYF. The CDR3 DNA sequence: TGTGCCAGCAGCTTGAACGGACCGGACGAGCAGTACTTC.

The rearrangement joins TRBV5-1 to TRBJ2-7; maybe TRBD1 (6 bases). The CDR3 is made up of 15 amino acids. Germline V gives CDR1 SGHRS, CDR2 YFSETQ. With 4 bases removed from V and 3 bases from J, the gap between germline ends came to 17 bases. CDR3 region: CASSPRGETNYEQYF. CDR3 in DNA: TGCGCCAGCAGCCCCAGGGGTGAGACGAACTACGAGCAGTACTTC.

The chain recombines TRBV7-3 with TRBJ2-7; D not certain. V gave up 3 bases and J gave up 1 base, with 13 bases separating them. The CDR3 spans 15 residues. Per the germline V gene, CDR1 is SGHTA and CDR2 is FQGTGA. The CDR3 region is CASSLMAGSSYEQYF. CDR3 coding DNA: TGTGCCAGCAGCTTGATGGCAGGAAGTTCCTACGAGCAGTACTTC.

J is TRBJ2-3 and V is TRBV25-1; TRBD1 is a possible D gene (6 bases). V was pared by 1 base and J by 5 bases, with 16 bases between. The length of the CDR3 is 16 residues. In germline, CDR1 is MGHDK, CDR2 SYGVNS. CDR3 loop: CASSESGAGDKDTQYF. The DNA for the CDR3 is TGTGCCAGCAGTGAATCCGGGGCTGGGGACAAAGATACGCAGTATTTT. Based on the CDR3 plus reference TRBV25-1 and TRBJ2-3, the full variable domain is EADIYQTPRYLVIGTGKKITLECSQTMGHDKMYWYQQDPGMELHLIHYSYGVNSTEKGDLSSESTVSRIRTEHFPLTLESARPSHTSQYLCASSESGAGDKDTQYFGPGTRLTVL.

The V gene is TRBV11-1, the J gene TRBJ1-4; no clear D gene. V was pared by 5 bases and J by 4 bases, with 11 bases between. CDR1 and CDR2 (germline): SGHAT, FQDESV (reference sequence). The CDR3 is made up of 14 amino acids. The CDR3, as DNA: TGTGCCAGCAGCAAGAACATAGATAATGAAAAACTGTTTTTT. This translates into CASSKNIDNEKLFF.

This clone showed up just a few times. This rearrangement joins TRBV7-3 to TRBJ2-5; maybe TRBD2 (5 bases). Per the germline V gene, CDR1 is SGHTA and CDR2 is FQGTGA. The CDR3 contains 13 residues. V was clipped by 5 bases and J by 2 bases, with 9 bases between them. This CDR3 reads CASSPGTQETQYF. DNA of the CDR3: TGTGCCAGCAGCCCGGGAACACAAGAGACCCAGTACTTC.